A single sample gave rise to the 11 T cell receptor beta chains below, sequenced in a study of blood T cell repertoires in COVID-19. Using immunoSEQ multiplex PCR, the repertoire was profiled, and TCRdb retains in-frame clones only, with some absent. Of over 90,000 clones in the sample, approximately 86% are singletons; the top ten hold more than 1.5%. The source material was peripheral blood. These receptors were collected from a man at least 80 years old with acute or convalescent COVID-19.

The rearrangement uses TRBV24-1 and TRBJ1-2; TRBD1 matches at 8 bases. Trimming removed 4 bases from V and 3 bases from J; junction bases left unmatched: 3. The CDR3 loop spans 14 amino acids. Germline V gene sequence: CDR1 KGHDR, CDR2 SFDVKD. In DNA form, the CDR3 reads TGTGCCACCAGTGAGGGGGGACAGGACTATGGCTACACCTTC. Its protein is CATSEGGQDYGYTF.

The chain joins TRBV28 to TRBJ2-7, with 12 positions matching TRBD2. Germline values: CDR1 MDHEN, CDR2 SYDVKM. This CDR3 comprises 16 residues. With 5 bases clipped from V and 2 bases from J, the junction kept 7 bases outside the gene matches. The CDR3 coding sequence is TGTGCCAGCAGTCTCTGGACTAGCGGGATAGCCTACGAGCAGTACTTC. This codes for CASSLWTSGIAYEQYF.

The CDR3 loop reads CASSGDGSGGSYNEQFF. In nucleotides, the CDR3 is TGCGCCAGCAGTGGAGATGGTTCCGGAGGGTCCTACAATGAGCAGTTCTTC. The genes are TRBV10-1 and TRBJ2-1; tentative D call: TRBD2 (6 bases). CDR3 length: 17 amino acids. Germline loops: CDR1 WNHNN, CDR2 SYGVQD (reference sequence). V was pared by 4 bases and J by 1 base, with 17 bases between.

V usage is TRBV6-6 and J usage is TRBJ2-7, with D possibly TRBD1 on 5 matching bases. This CDR3 contains 14 residues. Trimming cost V 2 bases and J 5 bases, with 13 bases left between them. Germline V gene sequence: CDR1 MNHNY, CDR2 SVGAGI (reference sequence). CDR3 sequence reads: CASSYKDMSHEQYF. As DNA, the CDR3 is TGTGCCAGCAGTTACAAGGACATGTCCCACGAGCAGTACTTC.

The chain has TRBV28 and TRBJ2-5, with D perhaps matching TRBD2 (6 bases). Trimming took 6 bases from V and 4 from J, leaving 18 bases between them. Germline CDR1 and CDR2: MDHEN and SYDVKM. This CDR3 has 15 amino acids. The CDR3 loop is CASSLGREARETQYF. The CDR3 DNA is TGTGCCAGCAGCCTGGGTAGGGAGGCGAGAGAGACCCAGTACTTC.

The chain uses TRBV6-2 or TRBV6-3 and TRBJ1-5; maybe TRBD1 (6 bases). This CDR3 has 14 amino acids. Germline V lookup: CDR1 MNHEY, CDR2 SVGEGT. The V end lost 6 bases, the J end lost 5 bases, and 14 bases lay between the germline ends. The DNA for the CDR3 is TGTGCCAGCAGCAAAGGGGGAACGGATCAGCCCCAGCATTTT. It is translated as CASSKGGTDQPQHF.

The chain joins TRBV19 to TRBJ2-7; 7 nucleotides match TRBD1. J was trimmed by 0 bases and V by 6 bases; bases with no gene match: 8. The CDR3 contains 15 residues. Germline V gene lookup returns CDR1 LNHDA and CDR2 SQIVND (reference sequence). The CDR3 DNA is TGTGCCAGTAGCCTCATCGGGACAGACTCCTACGAGCAGTACTTC. It encodes CASSLIGTDSYEQYF.

V gene TRBV7-9 combines with J gene TRBJ1-2, with 12 bases fitting TRBD1. The CDR3 runs 14 residues. Germline values: CDR1 SEHNR, CDR2 FQNEAQ (reference sequence). Trimming cost V 4 bases and J 6 bases; bases outside gene matches: 3. The CDR3 DNA reads as TGTGCCAGCAGCTGGGACAGGGGGCAAGATGGCTACACCTTC. It codes for CASSWDRGQDGYTF.

The J gene is TRBJ1-2, the V gene TRBV28; TRBD1 matches at 9 bases. Germline trimming cut 2 bases from V and 5 bases from J; bases unmatched to any gene: 6. CDR1 is MDHEN and CDR2 is SYDVKM in the germline V gene. The CDR3 sequence is 15 residues long. CDR3 protein: CASSLPGTGLYGYTF. The CDR3 bases are TGTGCCAGCAGTTTACCCGGGACAGGGTTGTATGGCTACACCTTC.

This clone occurred a few times. The V gene is TRBV11-3, the J gene TRBJ2-2; 9 nucleotides agree with TRBD1. V lost 3 bases to trimming and J lost 7 bases; unmatched junction nucleotides: 6. This CDR3 has 15 residues. Germline V gene lookup returns CDR1 SGHNT and CDR2 YENEEA. CDR3 sequence: CASSLGTGLVGELFF. Written as DNA, the CDR3 is TGTGCCAGCAGCTTGGGGACAGGGCTTGTCGGGGAGCTGTTTTTT.

The gene calls are TRBV6-6 and TRBJ2-7; D gene uncertain. Germline loops: CDR1 MNHNY, CDR2 SVGAGI (reference sequence). This CDR3 contains 12 residues. The ends were cut back, 6 bases at V and 3 bases at J, with 9 bases in the middle. The CDR3 nucleotides are TGTGCCAGCAGCCCTACAGTCTACGAGCAGTACTTC. Residues: CASSPTVYEQYF.